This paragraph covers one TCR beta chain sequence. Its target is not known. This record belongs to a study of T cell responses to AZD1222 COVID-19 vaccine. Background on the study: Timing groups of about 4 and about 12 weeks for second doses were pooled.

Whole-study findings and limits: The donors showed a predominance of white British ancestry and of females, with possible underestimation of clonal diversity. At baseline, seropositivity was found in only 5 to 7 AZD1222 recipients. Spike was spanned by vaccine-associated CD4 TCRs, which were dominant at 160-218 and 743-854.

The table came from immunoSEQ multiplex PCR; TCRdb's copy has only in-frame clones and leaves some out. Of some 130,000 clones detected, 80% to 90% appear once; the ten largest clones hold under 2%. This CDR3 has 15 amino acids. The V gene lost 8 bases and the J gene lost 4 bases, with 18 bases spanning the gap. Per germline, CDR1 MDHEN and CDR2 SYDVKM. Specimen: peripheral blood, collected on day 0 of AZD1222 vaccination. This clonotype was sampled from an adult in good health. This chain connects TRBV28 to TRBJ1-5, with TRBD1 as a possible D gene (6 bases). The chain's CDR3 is CASQLTGSGNQPQHF. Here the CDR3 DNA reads TGTGCCAGCCAACTAACAGGGTCCGGTAATCAGCCCCAGCATTTT.